What follows are 21 T cell receptor beta chains derived from one specimen sequenced in a study of blood T cell repertoires in COVID-19 (TCRdb year 2020). Receptor amplification or capture employed the immunoSEQ multiplex PCR assay. In TCRdb, the immuneACCESS table is reduced to in-frame sequences with V and J assigned. These tables do not hold every clone; where another copy was compared, an unresolved V gene accounts for under half, and the others remain unexplained. Across this sample there are tens of thousands of clones, with 70% to 90% seen only once. The ten largest clones represent 14% of the sample. The sample taken for sequencing was peripheral blood. The receptor set was obtained from a man between 70 and 80 years old with acute or convalescent COVID-19.

This clone was counted a few times. This rearrangement joins TRBV4-1 to TRBJ1-1; D gene uncertain. V lost 4 bases to trimming and J lost 1 base, with 4 bases between them. This CDR3 has 12 amino acids. Germline V gives CDR1 MGHRA, CDR2 YSYEKL. The CDR3 coding sequence is TGCGCCAGCAGCCCCGGGAACACTGAAGCTTTCTTT. This codes for CASSPGNTEAFF.

The V and J genes are TRBV6-2 or TRBV6-3 and TRBJ1-5, with unresolved D. The ends were cut back, 2 bases at V and 2 bases at J, with 7 bases in the middle. The CDR3 loop spans 14 amino acids. From germline, CDR1 is MNHEY and CDR2 SVGEGT. The CDR3 spells CASSYSLGNQPQHF. CDR3 nucleotides: TGTGCCAGCAGTTACAGCCTAGGCAATCAGCCCCAGCATTTT.

This clone was detected only once. This chain links TRBV4-2 with TRBJ1-5; D might be TRBD1 (5 bases). The CDR3 has 15 amino acids. V lost 0 bases and J lost 4, with 10 bases in between. CDR1 and CDR2 (germline): LGHNA, YNFKEQ. The CDR3 here is CASSQDYAGNQPQHF. CDR3 in DNA: TGTGCCAGCAGCCAAGATTACGCAGGGAATCAGCCCCAGCATTTT.

This clone showed up just a few times. This chain uses TRBV18 with TRBJ1-6, with 8 bases fitting TRBD1. J gave up 8 bases and V 1 base, and 1 base lay outside the gene matches. The CDR3 covers 14 residues. Germline V lookup: CDR1 KGHSH, CDR2 LQKENI. CDR3 region: CASSPLDRDSPLHF. CDR3 coding DNA: TGTGCCAGCTCACCACTGGACAGGGATTCACCCCTCCACTTT.

This clone was observed once. The gene calls are TRBV28 and TRBJ2-7; D call uncertain. Germline V gene data show CDR1 as MDHEN and CDR2 as SYDVKM. V dropped 2 bases and J dropped 3 bases, with 11 bases sitting between them. The CDR3 runs 14 residues. The CDR3 spells CASSLTPHLYEQYF. The CDR3 nucleotides read TGTGCCAGCAGTTTAACACCCCATCTCTACGAGCAGTACTTC. Drawing the rest from reference TRBV28 and TRBJ2-7, the complete variable domain is DVKVTQSSRYLVKRTGEKVFLECVQDMDHENMFWYRQDPGLGLRLIYFSYDVKMKEKGDIPEGYSVSREKKERFSLILESASTNQTSMYLCASSLTPHLYEQYFGPGTRLTVT.

The chain employs TRBV18 and TRBJ1-5; 12 bases fit TRBD1. The CDR3 contains 15 residues. Trimming at V came to 6 bases and at J to 6 bases, leaving 6 bases not matched to a gene. Germline assignment: CDR1 KGHSH and CDR2 LQKENI. This chain's CDR3 is CASSSGTGGLQPQHF. As DNA, the CDR3 is TGTGCCAGCTCGTCCGGGACAGGGGGCCTTCAGCCCCAGCATTTT. The entire variable domain, with the rest obtained from reference TRBV18 and TRBJ1-5, is as follows: NAGVMQNPRHLVRRRGQEARLRCSPMKGHSHVYWYRQLPEEGLKFMVYLQKENIIDESGMPKERFSAEFPKEGPSILRIQQVVRGDSAAYFCASSSGTGGLQPQHFGDGTRLSIL.

The CDR3 coding sequence is TGCGCCAGCAGCCGGAACTTAGCGGCGGGAGGACAAGAGACCCAGTACTTC. This gives the protein CASSRNLAAGGQETQYF. The chain employs TRBV5-1 and TRBJ2-5; 8 nucleotides line up with TRBD2. The germline CDR1 and CDR2 sequences are SGHRS and YFSETQ. After removal of 4 bases from V and 2 bases from J, the junction contained 13 bases not matched to a gene. This CDR3 contains 17 residues.

This clone turned up a few times. This chain uses TRBV15 with TRBJ1-5; maybe TRBD1 (6 bases). V was clipped by 5 bases and J by 2 bases, with 13 bases between them. CDR1 and CDR2 (germline): LNHNV, YYDKDF (reference sequence). The CDR3 covers 15 residues. This chain's CDR3 is CATSGGSAGNQPQHF. The CDR3 nucleotides read TGTGCCACCAGCGGGGGCTCCGCAGGCAATCAGCCCCAGCATTTT.

This rearrangement joins TRBV5-6 to TRBJ1-2, with D possibly matching TRBD1 (5 bases). Germline CDR1 SGHDT, CDR2 YYEEEE. This CDR3 is built from 15 residues. Between the trimmed V and J ends, which lost 5 bases and 2 bases, there was a span of 16 bases. The CDR3 reads CASRPGPWKNYGYTF. For the CDR3, the DNA is TGTGCCAGCAGGCCAGGGCCCTGGAAGAACTATGGCTACACCTTC.

The rearrangement uses TRBV12-3 or TRBV12-4 and TRBJ1-2, with D possibly matching TRBD1 (5 bases). Trimming shortened V by 6 bases and J by 8 bases, and 13 bases separated the two germline ends. This CDR3 has 12 residues. The CDR3 DNA is TGTGCCAGCAGCCGACAGCTATGGGGCTACACCTTC. It is translated as CASSRQLWGYTF.

This chain links TRBV27 with TRBJ2-2; TRBD2 agrees at 11 bases. CDR1 is MNHEY and CDR2 is SMNVEV in the germline V gene (reference sequence). Trimming at V came to 5 bases and at J to 6 bases, leaving 5 bases not matched to a gene. This CDR3 is built from 15 residues. For the CDR3, the DNA is TGTGCCAGCAGTACTAGCGGGAGCTGGGCCGGGGAGCTGTTTTTT. It translates to CASSTSGSWAGELFF.

The chain recombines TRBV4-1 with TRBJ2-2; 7 positions agree with TRBD2. V lost 5 bases and J lost 4; bases outside the gene matches: 4. The CDR3 covers 14 residues. Germline V gene lookup returns CDR1 MGHRA and CDR2 YSYEKL. The CDR3 spells CASSGEGRTGELFF. Written as DNA, the CDR3 is TGCGCCAGCAGCGGGGAGGGCCGCACCGGGGAGCTGTTTTTT.

This chain uses TRBV5-8 with TRBJ2-7; maybe TRBD2 (6 bases). Germline values: CDR1 SGHTS, CDR2 YDEGEE. The CDR3 is 14 amino acids. V was shortened by 4 bases and J by 0 bases, with 11 bases between the two germline ends. In DNA form, the CDR3 reads TGTGCCAGCAGCCGGCTAGCGAGCTCCTACGAGCAGTACTTC. It codes for CASSRLASSYEQYF.

V usage is TRBV20-1 and J usage is TRBJ1-4; D may be TRBD1 (5 bases). CDR1 and CDR2 (germline): DFQATT, SNEGSKA (reference sequence). V was pared by 3 bases and J by 3 bases, with 8 bases between. The CDR3 covers 13 residues. CDR3 DNA: TGCAGTGCTAGTGGGGGGGCTAATGAAAAACTGTTTTTT. Protein: CSASGGANEKLFF.

Remarks on this clone: The junction differs from germline at one of its ends, possibly a read error. The chain joins TRBV7-6 to TRBJ2-5, with 9 bases lining up with TRBD1. The germline CDR1 and CDR2 sequences are SGHVS and FNYEAQ. This CDR3 is 13 amino acids long. For the CDR3, the DNA is TGTGCCAGCAACTTAGGACAGGGGGAGACCCAGTACTTC. It encodes CASNLGQGETQYF.

The genes are TRBV6-2 or TRBV6-3 and TRBJ2-5; perhaps TRBD1 as D (7 bases). V lost 2 bases and J 5 bases, leaving 15 bases between the germline ends. The CDR3 runs 15 residues. Germline CDR1 is MNHEY and CDR2 is SVGEGT. The CDR3 DNA is TGTGCCAGCAGTTACGCGGGACAGAGGTTGGAGACCCAGTACTTC. Its protein product is CASSYAGQRLETQYF.

This clone occurred once. The chain combines TRBV28 with TRBJ2-3, with 10 bases identical to TRBD1. The V gene end was trimmed by 7 bases and the J gene end by 3 bases; junction bases not matched to a gene: 10. Germline CDR1 reads MDHEN; CDR2 reads SYDVKM. The CDR3 sequence is 16 residues long. This CDR3 reads CASTDRAGQGTDTQYF. The CDR3 bases are TGTGCCAGCACCGACCGGGCGGGACAGGGGACAGATACGCAGTATTTT.

This chain joins TRBV15 and TRBJ2-2; D might be TRBD2 (5 bases). V lost 5 bases and J 6 bases, leaving 13 bases between the germline ends. There are 14 residues in the CDR3. Germline CDR1 reads LNHNV; CDR2 reads YYDKDF (reference sequence). CDR3 protein: CATSWTLTSGELFF. DNA for the CDR3: TGTGCCACCAGCTGGACTCTTACGTCCGGGGAGCTGTTTTTT.

The chain combines TRBV19 with TRBJ1-6; maybe TRBD1 (6 bases). CDR1 and CDR2 from the germline V gene are LNHDA and SQIVND (reference sequence). Deletions cut 3 bases from V and 4 bases from J, with 13 bases between. The CDR3 has 16 amino acids. CDR3: CASSMSMDSYNSPLHF. The CDR3 DNA follows: TGTGCCAGTAGTATGAGTATGGACAGTTATAATTCACCCCTCCACTTT.

V is TRBV6-2 or TRBV6-3 and J is TRBJ1-5; D is possibly TRBD1 (6 bases). The germline V and J ends were trimmed by 0 bases and 0 bases, with 18 bases remaining between them. Germline V gene sequence: CDR1 MNHEY, CDR2 SVGEGT. The CDR3 is made up of 19 amino acids. The CDR3 coding sequence is TGTGCCAGCAGTTACTCTCGGGGGGCGGACTCTTATAGCAATCAGCCCCAGCATTTT. Its protein is CASSYSRGADSYSNQPQHF.

This clone was seen once. The J gene is TRBJ2-1, the V gene TRBV12-3 or TRBV12-4; D remains unclear. The CDR3 totals 13 residues. With 3 bases removed from V and 5 bases from J, the gap between germline ends came to 8 bases. CDR3 protein: CASSFGSNNEQFF. CDR3 coding DNA: TGTGCCAGCAGTTTCGGTTCGAACAATGAGCAGTTCTTC.